The rows below give T cell receptor beta chains drawn from one sample of a study of T cells in Graves' hyperthyroidism and ophthalmopathy. TCRdb recomputed calls from the multiplex PCR reads with MiXCR, one row per CDR3 protein. The sample yields fewer than 850,000 distinct CDR3 sequences, approximately 15% seen once. Sample: blood. The receptors originated from a man in his forties or fifties with Graves' hyperthyroidism. The conserved cysteine and the conserved F or W are not part of the CDR3 here.

j_gene,v_gene,CDR3aa
TRBJ2-1,TRBV20-1,SAKGLADTRRNEQF
TRBJ1-5,TRBV25-1,ASSELRHPYSNQPQH
TRBJ2-1,TRBV29-1,SGRDRVRDEQF
TRBJ1-1,TRBV20-1,SVSPGNRGKDTEAF
TRBJ2-7,TRBV5-1,ASSFPGQGVSYEQY
TRBJ1-6,TRBV12-3/TRBV12-4,ASSLTGGGSPLH
TRBJ2-6,TRBV28,ASSSRTFSGANVLT
TRBJ1-5,TRBV24-1,ATFWVDQPQH
TRBJ2-1,TRBV19,ASSLSFGSSYNEQF
TRBJ2-3,TRBV6-2/TRBV6-3,ASSYLAGATDTQY
TRBJ2-7,TRBV2,ASSESLGGSGSYEQY
TRBJ1-5,TRBV28,ASSSYSSNQPQH
TRBJ2-5,TRBV5-6,ASSLRLRLQETQY
TRBJ2-6,TRBV7-2,ASSGRTGSGANVLT
TRBJ2-1,TRBV5-1,ASSTGLAGTRSYNEQF
TRBJ2-1,TRBV11-2,ASSLVTSGMYEQF
TRBJ1-1,TRBV19,ASSLTRDRGGTEAF
TRBJ2-7,TRBV13,ASSLEYRDEQY
TRBJ1-6,TRBV2,ASRGGQGVSGSPLH
TRBJ2-7,TRBV27,ASSFLASGMVEQY
TRBJ2-1,TRBV7-2,ASSLGSLAGGFDEQF
TRBJ1-3,TRBV20-1,SATKGGNRGNTIY